This T cell receptor (beta chain) originates from a study of cytomegalovirus exposure and HLA in healthy donors. Study conclusions and caveats: A later analysis reported that several of the most significant clusters appeared to be linked to common viral pathogens, among them Epstein-Barr virus.

Germline-derived CDR1 and CDR2 are SGHVS and FQNEAQ. The CDR3 runs to 18 residues. V was pared by 3 bases and J by 0 bases, with 17 bases between. The PCR ran on 60 Vbeta and 13 Jbeta primers. TCRdb's copy holds only in-frame clones and misses some; the assay was immunoSEQ multiplex PCR. The sample has around 180,000 clones; around 68% are singletons. Note on this clone: Its matching antigen is unknown.

Source material: PBMCs. The genes are TRBV7-8 and TRBJ2-2; the D gene is possibly TRBD2 (6 bases). This TCR was sampled from a girl aged 5 to 17 in good health and CMV-seronegative. The CDR3 sequence: CASSFQAPGLANTGELFF. The CDR3 nucleotides read TGTGCCAGCAGCTTTCAAGCTCCGGGACTTGCGAACACCGGGGAGCTGTTTTTT.